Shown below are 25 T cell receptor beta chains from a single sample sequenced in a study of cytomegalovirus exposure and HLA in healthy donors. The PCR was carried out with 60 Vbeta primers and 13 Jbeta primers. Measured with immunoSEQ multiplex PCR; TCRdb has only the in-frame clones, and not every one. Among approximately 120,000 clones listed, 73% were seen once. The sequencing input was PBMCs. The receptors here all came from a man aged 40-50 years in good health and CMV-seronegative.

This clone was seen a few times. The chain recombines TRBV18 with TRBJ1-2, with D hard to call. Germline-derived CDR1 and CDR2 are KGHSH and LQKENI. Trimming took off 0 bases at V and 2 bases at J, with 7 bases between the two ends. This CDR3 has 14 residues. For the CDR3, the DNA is TGTGCCAGCTCACCACCGGGCAGGAACTATGGCTACACCTTC. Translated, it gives CASSPPGRNYGYTF.

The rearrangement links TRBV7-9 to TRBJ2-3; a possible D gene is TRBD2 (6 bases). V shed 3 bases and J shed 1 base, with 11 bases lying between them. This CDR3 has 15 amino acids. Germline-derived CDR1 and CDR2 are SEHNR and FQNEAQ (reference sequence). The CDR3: CASSFVWGGTDTQYF. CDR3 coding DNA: TGTGCCAGCAGCTTTGTGTGGGGGGGCACAGATACGCAGTATTTT.

The chain's CDR3 is CASSPGTSPFADTQYF. The CDR3, as DNA: TGTGCCAGTAGTCCGGGGACTAGCCCCTTTGCAGATACGCAGTATTTT. V gene TRBV19 combines with J gene TRBJ2-3, with 9 nucleotides matching TRBD2. Germline loops: CDR1 LNHDA, CDR2 SQIVND (reference sequence). This CDR3 comprises 16 residues. The junction had 10 bases not matched to a gene; V was cut back by 5 bases and J by 4 bases.

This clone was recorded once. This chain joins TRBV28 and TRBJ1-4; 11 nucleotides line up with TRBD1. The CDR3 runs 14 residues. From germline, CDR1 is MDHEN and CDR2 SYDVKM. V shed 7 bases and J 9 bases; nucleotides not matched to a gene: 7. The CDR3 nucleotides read TGTGCCAGCAACGTTAGGACAGGGGGCCAAAAACTGTTTTTT. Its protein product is CASNVRTGGQKLFF.

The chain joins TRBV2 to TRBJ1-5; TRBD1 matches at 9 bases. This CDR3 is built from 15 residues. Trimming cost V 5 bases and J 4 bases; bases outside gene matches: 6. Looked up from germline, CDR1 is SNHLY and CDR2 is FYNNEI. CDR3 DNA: TGTGCCAGCAGTAGTTACAGGGGGCGGAATCAGCCCCAGCATTTT. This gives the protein CASSSYRGRNQPQHF. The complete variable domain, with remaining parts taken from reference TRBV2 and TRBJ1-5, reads EPEVTQTPSHQVTQMGQEVILRCVPISNHLYFYWYRQILGQKVEFLVSFYNNEISEKSEIFDDQFSVERPDGSNFTLKIRSTKLEDSAMYFCASSSYRGRNQPQHFGDGTRLSIL.

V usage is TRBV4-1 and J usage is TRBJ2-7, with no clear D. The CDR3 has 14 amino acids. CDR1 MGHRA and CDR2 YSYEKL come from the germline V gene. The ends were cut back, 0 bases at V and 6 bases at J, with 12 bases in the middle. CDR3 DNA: TGCGCCAGCAGCCAAGATAACACCGCTGGCGAGCAGTACTTC. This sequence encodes CASSQDNTAGEQYF.

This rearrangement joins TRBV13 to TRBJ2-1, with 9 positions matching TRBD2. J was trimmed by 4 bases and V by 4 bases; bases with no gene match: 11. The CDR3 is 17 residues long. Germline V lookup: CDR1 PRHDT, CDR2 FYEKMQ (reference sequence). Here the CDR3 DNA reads TGTGCCAGCAGCTCGGAAATGACTAGCGGCGGATACAATGAGCAGTTCTTC. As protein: CASSSEMTSGGYNEQFF.

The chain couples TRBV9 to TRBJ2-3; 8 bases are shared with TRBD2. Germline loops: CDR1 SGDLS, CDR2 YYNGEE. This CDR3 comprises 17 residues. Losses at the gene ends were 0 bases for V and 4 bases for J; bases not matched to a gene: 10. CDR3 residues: CASSVGGGGGPADTQYF. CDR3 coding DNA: TGTGCCAGCAGCGTAGGAGGTGGCGGGGGGCCGGCAGATACGCAGTATTTT.

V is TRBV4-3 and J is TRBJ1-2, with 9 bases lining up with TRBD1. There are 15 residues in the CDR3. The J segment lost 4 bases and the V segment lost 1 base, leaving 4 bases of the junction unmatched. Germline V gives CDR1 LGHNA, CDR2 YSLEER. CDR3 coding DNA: TGCGCCAGCAGCCAAGGACCGGGACAGGGCTATGGCTACACCTTC. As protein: CASSQGPGQGYGYTF.

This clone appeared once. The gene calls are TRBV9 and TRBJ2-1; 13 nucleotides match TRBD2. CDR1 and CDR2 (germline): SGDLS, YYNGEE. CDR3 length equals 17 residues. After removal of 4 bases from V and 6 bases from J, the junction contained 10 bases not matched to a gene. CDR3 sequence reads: CASSPGSGTSGANEQFF. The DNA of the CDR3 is TGTGCCAGCAGCCCTGGGTCCGGGACTAGCGGGGCCAATGAGCAGTTCTTC.

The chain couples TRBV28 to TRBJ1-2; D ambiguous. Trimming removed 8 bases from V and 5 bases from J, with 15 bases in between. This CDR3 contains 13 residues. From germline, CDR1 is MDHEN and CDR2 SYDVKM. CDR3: CASRRPTGYGYTF. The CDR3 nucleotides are TGTGCCAGCCGGCGGCCCACGGGGTATGGCTACACCTTC.

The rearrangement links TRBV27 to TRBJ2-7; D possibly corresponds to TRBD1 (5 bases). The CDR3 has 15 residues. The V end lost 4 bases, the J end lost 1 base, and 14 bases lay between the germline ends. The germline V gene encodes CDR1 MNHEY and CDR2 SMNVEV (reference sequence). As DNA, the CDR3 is TGTGCCAGCAGTTCCCTCTCGACAGTTTCCTACGAGCAGTACTTC. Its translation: CASSSLSTVSYEQYF.

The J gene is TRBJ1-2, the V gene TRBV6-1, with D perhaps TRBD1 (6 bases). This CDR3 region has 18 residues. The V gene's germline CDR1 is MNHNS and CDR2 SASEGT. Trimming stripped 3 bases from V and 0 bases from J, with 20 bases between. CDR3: CASSDPRPLGQANYGYTF. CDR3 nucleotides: TGTGCCAGCAGTGACCCGCGACCCTTGGGACAAGCTAACTATGGCTACACCTTC.

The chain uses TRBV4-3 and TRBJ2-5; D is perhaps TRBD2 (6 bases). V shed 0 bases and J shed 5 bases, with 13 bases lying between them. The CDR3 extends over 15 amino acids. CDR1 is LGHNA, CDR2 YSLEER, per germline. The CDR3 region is CASSQESLARETQYF. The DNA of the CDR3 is TGCGCCAGCAGCCAAGAATCACTAGCCCGGGAGACCCAGTACTTC.

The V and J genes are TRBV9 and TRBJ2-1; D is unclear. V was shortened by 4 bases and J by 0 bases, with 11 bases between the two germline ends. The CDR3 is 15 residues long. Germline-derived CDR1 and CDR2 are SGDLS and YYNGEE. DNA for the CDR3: TGTGCCAGCAGCCCCCAGTTCTCCTCCTACAATGAGCAGTTCTTC. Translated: CASSPQFSSYNEQFF.

This CDR3 reads CASSIRHLAGGRADTQYF. DNA for the CDR3: TGTGCCAGTAGTATTCGACACTTAGCGGGGGGGCGCGCAGATACGCAGTATTTT. This chain links TRBV19 with TRBJ2-3, with 11 bases aligning to TRBD2. The CDR3 loop spans 18 amino acids. CDR1 LNHDA and CDR2 SQIVND come from the germline V gene (reference sequence). V lost 3 bases and J lost 4; bases outside the gene matches: 12.

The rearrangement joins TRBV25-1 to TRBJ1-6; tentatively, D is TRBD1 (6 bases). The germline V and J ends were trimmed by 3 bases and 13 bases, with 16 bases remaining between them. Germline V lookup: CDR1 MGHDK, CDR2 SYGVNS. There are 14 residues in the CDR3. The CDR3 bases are TGTGCCAGCAGTGATCCCGAACCCCAGGGGCCCCTCCACTTT. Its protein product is CASSDPEPQGPLHF.

Written as DNA, the CDR3 is TGTGCCACCAGCAGAAGGACAGTCTCTGGAAACACCATATATTTT. It is translated as CATSRRTVSGNTIYF. V and J are TRBV15 and TRBJ1-3; D perhaps matches TRBD1 (6 bases). The CDR3 extends over 15 amino acids. Trimming shortened V by 2 bases and J by 0 bases, and 8 bases separated the two germline ends. Germline V gene sequence: CDR1 LNHNV, CDR2 YYDKDF (reference sequence).

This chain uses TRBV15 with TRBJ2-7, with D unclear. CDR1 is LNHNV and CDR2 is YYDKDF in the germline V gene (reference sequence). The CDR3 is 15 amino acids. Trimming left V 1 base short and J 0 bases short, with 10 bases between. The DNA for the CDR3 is TGTGCCACCAGCAGAGTTGACGCGGACTCCTACGAGCAGTACTTC. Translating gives CATSRVDADSYEQYF.

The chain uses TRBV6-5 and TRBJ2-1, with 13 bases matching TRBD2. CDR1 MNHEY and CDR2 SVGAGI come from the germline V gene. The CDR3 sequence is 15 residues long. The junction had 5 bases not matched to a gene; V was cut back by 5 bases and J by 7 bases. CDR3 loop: CASSTSGGAYNEQFF. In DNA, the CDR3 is TGTGCCAGCAGTACTAGCGGGGGGGCGTATAATGAGCAGTTCTTC.

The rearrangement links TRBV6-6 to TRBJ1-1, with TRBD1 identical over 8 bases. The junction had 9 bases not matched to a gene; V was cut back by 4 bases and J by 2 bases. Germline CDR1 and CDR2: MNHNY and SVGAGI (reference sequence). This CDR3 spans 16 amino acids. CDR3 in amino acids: CASSSGQGRSNTEAFF. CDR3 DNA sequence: TGTGCCAGCAGTTCCGGACAGGGAAGATCAAACACTGAAGCTTTCTTT.

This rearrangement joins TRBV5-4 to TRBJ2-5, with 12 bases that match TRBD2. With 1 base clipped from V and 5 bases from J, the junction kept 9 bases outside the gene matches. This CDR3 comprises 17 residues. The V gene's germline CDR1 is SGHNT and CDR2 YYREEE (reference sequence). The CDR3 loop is CASSLWLAGGLSETQYF. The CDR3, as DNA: TGTGCCAGCAGCTTGTGGCTAGCGGGGGGGCTTAGTGAGACCCAGTACTTC.

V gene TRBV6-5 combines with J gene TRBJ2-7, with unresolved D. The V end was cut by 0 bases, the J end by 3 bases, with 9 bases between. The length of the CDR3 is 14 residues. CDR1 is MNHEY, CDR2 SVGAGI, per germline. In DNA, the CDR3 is TGTGCCAGCAGTTACTCCTCCGAGAGCTACGAGCAGTACTTC. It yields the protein CASSYSSESYEQYF.

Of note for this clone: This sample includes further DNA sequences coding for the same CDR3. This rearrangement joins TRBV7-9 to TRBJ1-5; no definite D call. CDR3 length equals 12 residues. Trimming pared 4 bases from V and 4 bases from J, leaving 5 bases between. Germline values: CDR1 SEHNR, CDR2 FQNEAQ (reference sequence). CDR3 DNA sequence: TGTGCCAGCAGCTCCCTGAATCAGCCCCAGCATTTT. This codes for CASSSLNQPQHF. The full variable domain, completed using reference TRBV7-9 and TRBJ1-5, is DTGVSQNPRHKITKRGQNVTFRCDPISEHNRLYWYRQTLGQGPEFLTYFQNEAQLEKSRLLSDRFSAERPKGSFSTLEIQRTEQGDSAMYLCASSSLNQPQHFGDGTRLSIL.

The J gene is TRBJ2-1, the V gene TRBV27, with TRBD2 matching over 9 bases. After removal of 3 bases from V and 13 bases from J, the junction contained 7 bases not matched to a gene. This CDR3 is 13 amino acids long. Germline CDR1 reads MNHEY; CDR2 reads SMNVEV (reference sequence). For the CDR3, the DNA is TGTGCCAGCAGTTTTAGAGCGGGGGGCCAACAGTTCTTC. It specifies CASSFRAGGQQFF.